The clone carrying this T cell receptor beta chain has a single count. What it recognizes is unknown. The data are from a study of yellow fever vaccine responses in identical twins. Study-level points and caveats: Vaccine-induced T cell responses in twins were reportedly observed to appear partly convergent, partly personalized.

The CDR3 runs 10 residues. CDR1 and CDR2 (germline): SNHLY, FYNNEI. V lost 4 bases, J lost 6 bases, and 4 bases lay in between. One entry per CDR3 protein, called by TCRdb with MiXCR from the RT-PCR reads. The sample consists of about 2,500 distinct CDR3 sequences, approximately 87% of them appearing once. Sequencing was performed on T cells from blood (PBMCs), unsorted or a sorted subset (not recorded which), taken before or after yellow fever vaccination (not recorded which). The TCR originated in a woman aged 18-29 years who received the yellow fever vaccine. The chain carries TRBV2 and TRBJ2-7; D is uncertain. The CDR3 region is CASSAVEQYF. The CDR3 DNA reads TGTGCCAGCAGTGCAGTCGAGCAGTACTTC.